The 32 T cell receptor beta chains below all came from one sample that was sequenced in a study of shared clonotypes between healthy human individuals. Clones were read by immunoSEQ multiplex PCR, and TCRdb kept only the in-frame ones, dropping some. The data contain millions of clones, approximately 95% of them singletons. Sequences were obtained from naive CD4+ T cells sorted from blood. Subset described: CD45RA+ positively selected. These receptors were obtained from a man younger than 35 in good health.

The table lists this clone with a count of one. The rearrangement links TRBV6-5 to TRBJ2-2, with D possibly TRBD2 on 5 matching bases. CDR3 length: 15 residues. With 2 bases removed from V and 7 bases from J, the gap between germline ends came to 14 bases. Germline CDR1 reads MNHEY; CDR2 reads SVGAGI. For the CDR3, the DNA is TGTGCCAGCAGTTACAAGGGCTTGGGGAGCGGGGAGCTGTTTTTT. Its translation is CASSYKGLGSGELFF.

The chain joins TRBV18 to TRBJ2-3; D unclear. From germline, CDR1 is KGHSH and CDR2 LQKENI. The CDR3 totals 14 residues. Trimming removed 1 base at V and 3 bases at J, with 8 bases between. In nucleotides, the CDR3 is TGTGCCAGCTCACCACTCGCTAGGACAGATACGCAGTATTTT. Translation: CASSPLARTDTQYF.

The J gene is TRBJ2-2, the V gene TRBV5-1, with D maybe TRBD1 (6 bases). The CDR3 runs to 14 residues. The V gene lost 4 bases and the J gene lost 6 bases, with 13 bases spanning the gap. Germline-derived CDR1 and CDR2 are SGHRS and YFSETQ. The CDR3 sequence is CASSEQGSAGELFF. The CDR3 DNA reads as TGCGCCAGCAGCGAACAGGGTTCCGCCGGGGAGCTGTTTTTT.

The rearrangement uses TRBV7-2 and TRBJ2-5; 7 nucleotides match TRBD2. V dropped 5 bases and J dropped 14; count of bases not matched to a gene: 14. This CDR3 contains 13 residues. Germline-derived CDR1 and CDR2 are SGHTA and FQGNSA. CDR3 nucleotide sequence: TGTGCCAGCAGCCCAACCTCCGGACTAGGTCACTACTTC. The encoded protein is CASSPTSGLGHYF.

The chain uses TRBV7-2 and TRBJ2-7, with D uncertain. Germline assignment: CDR1 SGHTA and CDR2 FQGNSA. The CDR3 is 14 residues long. Trimming shortened V by 4 bases and J by 2 bases, and 12 bases separated the two germline ends. The CDR3: CASSSINGPYEQYF. Written as DNA, the CDR3 is TGTGCCAGCAGCTCCATCAACGGGCCCTACGAGCAGTACTTC.

Details on this clone: At one end, the junction sequence differs from germline, possibly due to a read error. The gene calls are TRBV7-2 and TRBJ2-1, with 10 bases fitting TRBD2. CDR1 is SGHTA and CDR2 is FQGNSA in the germline V gene. The CDR3 extends over 15 amino acids. The chain's CDR3 is CAGSLAGGTYNEQFF. The CDR3 DNA reads as TGTGCCGGCAGCTTAGCGGGAGGAACCTACAATGAGCAGTTCTTC.

A single count supports this clone. V and J are TRBV28 and TRBJ1-1; D call uncertain. V dropped 8 bases and J dropped 1 base, with 14 bases sitting between them. This CDR3 spans 14 amino acids. Germline CDR1 is MDHEN and CDR2 is SYDVKM. The DNA of the CDR3 is TGTGCCAGCTCAACGGCCGCACCGAACACTGAAGCTTTCTTT. Encoded protein: CASSTAAPNTEAFF.

This rearrangement joins TRBV5-1 to TRBJ2-1; D gene ambiguous. Trimming left V 0 bases short and J 0 bases short, with 4 bases between. The CDR3 loop spans 14 amino acids. Per germline, CDR1 SGHRS and CDR2 YFSETQ. The CDR3 DNA reads as TGCGCCAGCAGCTTGGGTAACTCCTACAATGAGCAGTTCTTC. Translation gives CASSLGNSYNEQFF.

The chain joins TRBV5-1 to TRBJ2-2; tentative D call: TRBD1 (5 bases). CDR1 is SGHRS and CDR2 is YFSETQ in the germline V gene. The CDR3 contains 15 residues. V lost 4 bases, J lost 2 bases, and 12 bases lay in between. The CDR3 DNA follows: TGCGCCAGCAGCGGAGCAGGGCCCAACACCGGGGAGCTGTTTTTT. Residues: CASSGAGPNTGELFF.

V usage is TRBV10-3 and J usage is TRBJ2-7; possibly TRBD2 for D (6 bases). Germline V gene data show CDR1 as ENHRY and CDR2 as SYGVKD. Trimming stripped 6 bases from V and 6 bases from J, with 18 bases between. This CDR3 is 14 amino acids long. The CDR3, as DNA: TGTGCCATCAGCCCGGATGGAGGGGTCGGCGAGCAGTACTTC. Translated, it gives CAISPDGGVGEQYF.

V and J are TRBV6-1 and TRBJ2-3; 13 nucleotides agree with TRBD2. Per germline, CDR1 MNHNS and CDR2 SASEGT. The CDR3 covers 16 residues. V lost 4 bases, J lost 6 bases, and 7 bases stayed unmatched. CDR3 amino acids: CASSATSGGAPDTQYF. The DNA of the CDR3 is TGTGCCAGCAGTGCTACTAGCGGGGGGGCCCCCGATACGCAGTATTTT.

This clone was detected once. The chain is built from TRBV7-9 and TRBJ1-1, with D tentatively TRBD1 (5 bases). The CDR3 consists of 15 residues. The germline V and J ends were trimmed by 2 bases and 1 base, with 11 bases remaining between them. CDR1 is SEHNR and CDR2 is FQNEAQ in the germline V gene (reference sequence). The CDR3 here is CASSLIQGPNTEAFF. The CDR3 bases are TGTGCCAGCAGCTTAATCCAGGGCCCGAACACTGAAGCTTTCTTT.

This chain links TRBV19 with TRBJ1-5; TRBD1 might be the D (5 bases). V was cut by 4 bases and J by 11 bases, with 12 bases left in between. Looked up from germline, CDR1 is LNHDA and CDR2 is SQIVND (reference sequence). The CDR3 contains 12 residues. Here the CDR3 DNA reads TGTGCCAGTAGTAAGGGGCCCCAGGCCCAGCATTTT. This encodes CASSKGPQAQHF.

The V and J genes are TRBV10-3 and TRBJ2-3; no reliable D call. The V end was cut by 6 bases, the J end by 6 bases, with 10 bases between. The V gene's germline CDR1 is ENHRY and CDR2 SYGVKD. The CDR3 is made up of 12 amino acids. The CDR3 spells CAISPGLDTQYF. The CDR3 coding sequence is TGTGCCATCAGCCCTGGGTTGGATACGCAGTATTTT.

Here the CDR3 DNA reads TGTGCCAGCAGTGATGGGGCAGGGGGGCCTTTATCCTACGAGCAGTACTTC. Translation: CASSDGAGGPLSYEQYF. The chain couples TRBV2 to TRBJ2-7, with a tentative D call TRBD1 (7 bases). Trimming shortened V by 3 bases and J by 1 base, and 19 bases separated the two germline ends. The length of the CDR3 is 17 residues. Germline V CDR1 and CDR2: SNHLY, FYNNEI.

Note on this clone: The same CDR3 arises from other DNA sequences in this sample as well. The rearrangement links TRBV19 to TRBJ1-5; possible D gene TRBD1, 5 bases. Between the trimmed V and J ends, which lost 3 bases and 3 bases, there was a span of 12 bases. The CDR3 has 15 residues. In germline, CDR1 is LNHDA, CDR2 SQIVND (reference sequence). The DNA for the CDR3 is TGTGCCAGTAGTATCGTTGCAGGGAACAATCAGCCCCAGCATTTT. It encodes CASSIVAGNNQPQHF.

On this clone: Other DNA sequences within the sample encode an identical CDR3. V and J are TRBV5-6 and TRBJ2-7, with TRBD1 matching 10 bases. The CDR3 is 15 residues long. The V segment lost 1 base and the J segment 2 bases; nucleotides outside the gene matches: 3. Germline CDR1 and CDR2: SGHDT and YYEEEE. CDR3 DNA: TGTGCCAGCAGCTTGCCGACAGGGGGCCCCTACGAGCAGTACTTC. This sequence encodes CASSLPTGGPYEQYF.

This chain connects TRBV14 to TRBJ1-6, with 9 bases lining up with TRBD1. V lost 0 bases, J lost 9 bases, and 9 bases stayed unmatched. The CDR3 contains 17 residues. Germline V gives CDR1 SGHDN, CDR2 FVKESK. This CDR3 is CASSQETRTGAGSPLHF. The CDR3 DNA reads TGTGCCAGCAGCCAAGAGACAAGGACAGGGGCGGGTTCACCCCTCCACTTT.

Worth noting for this clone: This same CDR3 is encoded by further DNA sequences in the sample. The V and J genes are TRBV11-3 and TRBJ1-1, with D unclear. The CDR3 loop spans 13 amino acids. Germline CDR1 is SGHNT and CDR2 is YENEEA. Trimming removed 3 bases at V and 2 bases at J, with 7 bases between. Written as DNA, the CDR3 is TGTGCCAGCAGCTTCCGGGGAAACACTGAAGCTTTCTTT. It translates to CASSFRGNTEAFF.

This chain links TRBV5-1 with TRBJ2-6, with TRBD1 identical over 8 bases. The germline gives CDR1 SGHRS, CDR2 YFSETQ. This CDR3 comprises 19 residues. The V segment lost 6 bases and the J segment 1 base; nucleotides outside the gene matches: 15. The CDR3 sequence is CASTIAGTGAISGANVLTF. The DNA for the CDR3 is TGCGCCAGCACCATAGCCGGGACAGGCGCAATTTCTGGGGCCAACGTCCTGACTTTC.

The chain employs TRBV6-5 and TRBJ1-1, with 7 bases lining up with TRBD1. Germline V CDR1 and CDR2: MNHEY, SVGAGI. CDR3 length: 14 amino acids. Trimming at V came to 4 bases and at J to 4 bases, leaving 6 bases not matched to a gene. For the CDR3, the DNA is TGTGCCAGCAGTTCGGGACAGACGACCACTGAAGCTTTCTTT. Translated, it gives CASSSGQTTTEAFF.

This clone has a single count. The J gene is TRBJ2-7, the V gene TRBV12-2; the DNA was not used to check the table's D call, TRBD1. TRBV12-2 is labeled a pseudogene. CDR3 length: 15 amino acids. The CDR3 sequence: CASRGPGQGLWEQYF. In DNA, the CDR3 is TGTGCAAGTCGCGGACCGGGACAGGGACTTTGGGAGCAGTACTTC.

As to this clone: The same CDR3 arises from other DNA sequences in this sample as well. The chain uses TRBV5-1 and TRBJ2-7; D is uncertain. The length of the CDR3 is 13 residues. V lost 2 bases and J 0 bases, leaving 6 bases between the germline ends. Per germline, CDR1 SGHRS and CDR2 YFSETQ. The CDR3 here is CASSLALSYEQYF. The CDR3 nucleotides are TGCGCCAGCAGCTTAGCCCTCTCCTACGAGCAGTACTTC.

The gene calls are TRBV25-1 and TRBJ2-3; D is uncertain. V dropped 1 base and J dropped 6 bases, with 2 bases sitting between them. This CDR3 has 11 amino acids. The germline V gene has CDR1 MGHDK and CDR2 SYGVNS. The CDR3: CASSEWDTQYF. The DNA of the CDR3 is TGTGCCAGCAGTGAATGGGATACGCAGTATTTT. Together with reference TRBV25-1 and TRBJ2-3, the CDR3 gives the full variable domain: EADIYQTPRYLVIGTGKKITLECSQTMGHDKMYWYQQDPGMELHLIHYSYGVNSTEKGDLSSESTVSRIRTEHFPLTLESARPSHTSQYLCASSEWDTQYFGPGTRLTVL.

V usage is TRBV19 and J usage is TRBJ1-5; D possibly corresponds to TRBD1 (6 bases). The CDR3 loop spans 12 amino acids. The V end was cut by 4 bases, the J end by 6 bases, with 7 bases between. Germline V gene lookup returns CDR1 LNHDA and CDR2 SQIVND (reference sequence). Here the CDR3 DNA reads TGTGCCAGTAGTAGGGACACTCAGCCCCAGCATTTT. This codes for CASSRDTQPQHF.

Worth noting for this clone: Other nucleotide sequences in the sample specify the same CDR3. The J gene is TRBJ2-7, the V gene TRBV5-1; no clear D gene. Trimming took 4 bases from V and 2 from J, leaving 4 bases between them. CDR1 and CDR2 from the germline V gene are SGHRS and YFSETQ. This CDR3 contains 11 residues. CDR3 DNA: TGCGCCAGCAGCACCGCCTACGAGCAGTACTTC. This sequence encodes CASSTAYEQYF.

This clone has at least ten counts. Other DNA sequences in this specimen translate into the identical CDR3. The chain links TRBV14 to TRBJ1-4, with TRBD1 as a possible D gene (6 bases). Trimming removed 3 bases from V and 7 bases from J, with 9 bases in between. The germline V gene encodes CDR1 SGHDN and CDR2 FVKESK. The CDR3 loop spans 13 amino acids. The CDR3 nucleotides read TGTGCCAGCAGCCAGGGGGCGGGTGAAAAACTGTTTTTT. Translation: CASSQGAGEKLFF.

The gene calls are TRBV30 and TRBJ1-5; TRBD1 matches at 9 bases. The length of the CDR3 is 17 residues. Trimming removed 2 bases from V and 1 base from J; junction bases left unmatched: 9. The V gene's germline CDR1 is GTSNPN and CDR2 SVGIG (reference sequence). CDR3 protein: CAWSPWDRVISNQPQHF. CDR3 in DNA: TGTGCCTGGAGTCCCTGGGACAGGGTGATCAGCAATCAGCCCCAGCATTTT.

Comments on this clone: This same CDR3 is encoded by further DNA sequences in the sample. The chain carries TRBV7-9 and TRBJ2-1; D could derive from TRBD1 or TRBD2 (5 bases each). Germline-derived CDR1 and CDR2 are SEHNR and FQNEAQ (reference sequence). This CDR3 contains 15 residues. V lost 1 base, J lost 0 bases, and 7 bases lay in between. For the CDR3, the DNA is TGTGCCAGCAGCTTAGAGGGGAGCTCCTACAATGAGCAGTTCTTC. It is translated as CASSLEGSSYNEQFF.

This clone was recorded once. The DNA of the CDR3 is TGTGCCAGCAGCCCGACCTTAGCGGGAGACCCAGACTACGAGCAGTACTTC. Translation gives CASSPTLAGDPDYEQYF. This chain connects TRBV7-2 to TRBJ2-7; 9 nucleotides agree with TRBD2. Germline V gives CDR1 SGHTA, CDR2 FQGNSA. V lost 5 bases, J lost 3 bases, and 14 bases stayed unmatched. The CDR3 has 17 residues.

The CDR3 DNA reads TGTGCCAGCAGCCGGACTCCCTCCGCAGGAGTCGAGCAGTACTTC. This codes for CASSRTPSAGVEQYF. V and J are TRBV14 and TRBJ2-7; a possible D gene is TRBD2 (5 bases). This CDR3 contains 15 residues. Trimming removed 4 bases from V and 6 bases from J, with 19 bases in between. CDR1 and CDR2 (germline): SGHDN, FVKESK.

The chain is built from TRBV2 and TRBJ1-2; D unresolved. The CDR3 spans 16 residues. V was shortened by 4 bases and J by 6 bases, with 21 bases between the two germline ends. From germline, CDR1 is SNHLY and CDR2 FYNNEI. DNA of the CDR3: TGTGCCAGCAGTGTGACCCGGAGGAGTGTTCAGGATGGCTACACCTTC. Protein: CASSVTRRSVQDGYTF.